This T cell receptor (beta chain) was identified during a study of shared clonotypes between healthy human individuals. TCRdb's table, derived via immunoSEQ multiplex PCR, lists solely in-frame clones and lacks some. Here the sample spans 450,000 to 500,000 clones, about three quarters being singletons. Sequenced: PBMCs. This TCR was sampled from a woman between 40 and 50 years old in good health. Some clones in this sample may be carry-over from other donors' samples.

The CDR3 DNA reads TGCGCCAGCAGCCAAGATGGACAGTTCGAGACCCAGTACTTC. It encodes CASSQDGQFETQYF. J is TRBJ2-5 and V is TRBV4-3, with D possibly being TRBD1 (6 bases). V dropped 0 bases and J dropped 5 bases, with 10 bases sitting between them. Germline lookup yields CDR1 LGHNA and CDR2 YSLEER. This CDR3 is 14 amino acids long.